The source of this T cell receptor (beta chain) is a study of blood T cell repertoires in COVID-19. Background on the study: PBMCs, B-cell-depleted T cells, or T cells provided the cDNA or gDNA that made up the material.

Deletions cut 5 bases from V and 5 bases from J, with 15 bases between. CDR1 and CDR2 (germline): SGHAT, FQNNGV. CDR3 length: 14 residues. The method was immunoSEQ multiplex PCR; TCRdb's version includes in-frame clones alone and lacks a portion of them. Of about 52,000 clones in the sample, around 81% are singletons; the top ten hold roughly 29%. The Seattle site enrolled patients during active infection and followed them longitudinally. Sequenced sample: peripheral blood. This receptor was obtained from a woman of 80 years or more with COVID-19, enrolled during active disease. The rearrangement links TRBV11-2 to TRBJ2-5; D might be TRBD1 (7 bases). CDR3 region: CASSRHQGGETQYF. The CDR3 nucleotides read TGTGCCAGCAGCCGCCACCAGGGGGGCGAGACCCAGTACTTC.